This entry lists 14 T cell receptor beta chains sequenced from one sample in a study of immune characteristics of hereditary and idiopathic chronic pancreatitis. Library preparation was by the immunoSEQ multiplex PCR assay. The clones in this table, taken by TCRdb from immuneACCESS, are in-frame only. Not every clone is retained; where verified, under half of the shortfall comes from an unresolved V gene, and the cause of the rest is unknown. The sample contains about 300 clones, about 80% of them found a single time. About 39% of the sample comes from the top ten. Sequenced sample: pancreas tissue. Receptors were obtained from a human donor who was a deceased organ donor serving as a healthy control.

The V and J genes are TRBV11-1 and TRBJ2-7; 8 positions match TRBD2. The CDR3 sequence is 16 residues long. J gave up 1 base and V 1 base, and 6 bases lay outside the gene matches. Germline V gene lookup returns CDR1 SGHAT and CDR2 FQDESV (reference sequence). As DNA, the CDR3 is TGTGCCAGCAGCTTAGGGCGGGGGGAATATTCCTACGAGCAGTACTTC. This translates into CASSLGRGEYSYEQYF.

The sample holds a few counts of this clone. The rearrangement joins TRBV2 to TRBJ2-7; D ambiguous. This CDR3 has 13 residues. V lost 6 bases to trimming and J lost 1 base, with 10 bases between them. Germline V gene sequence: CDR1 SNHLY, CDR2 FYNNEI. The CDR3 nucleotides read TGTGCCAGCAGCGCTTACGGATCCTACGAGCAGTACTTC. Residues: CASSAYGSYEQYF.

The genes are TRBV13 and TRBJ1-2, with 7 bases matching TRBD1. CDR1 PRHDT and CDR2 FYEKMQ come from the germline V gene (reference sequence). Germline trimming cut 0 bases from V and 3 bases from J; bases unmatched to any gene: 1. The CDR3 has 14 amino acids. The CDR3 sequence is CASSLGTGDYGYTF. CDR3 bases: TGTGCCAGCAGCTTAGGTACAGGGGACTATGGCTACACCTTC.

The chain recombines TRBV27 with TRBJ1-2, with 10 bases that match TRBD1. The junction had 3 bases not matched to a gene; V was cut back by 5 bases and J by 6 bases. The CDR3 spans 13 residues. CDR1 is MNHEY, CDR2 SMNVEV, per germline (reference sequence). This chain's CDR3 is CASSPGTGDGYTF. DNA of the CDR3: TGTGCCAGCAGTCCGGGGACAGGGGATGGCTACACCTTC.

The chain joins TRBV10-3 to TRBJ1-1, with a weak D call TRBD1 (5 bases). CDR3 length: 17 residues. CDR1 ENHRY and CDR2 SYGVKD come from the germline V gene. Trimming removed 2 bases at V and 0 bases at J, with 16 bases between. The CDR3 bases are TGTGCCATCAGTGAGGACAGAGCGATTTCCCTGAACACTGAAGCTTTCTTT. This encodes CAISEDRAISLNTEAFF.

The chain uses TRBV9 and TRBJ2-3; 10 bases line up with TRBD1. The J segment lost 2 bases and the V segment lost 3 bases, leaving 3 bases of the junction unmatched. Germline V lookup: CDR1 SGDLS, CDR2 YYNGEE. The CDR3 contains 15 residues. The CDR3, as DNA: TGTGCCAGCAGCGGGGGGACAGGGGACACAGATACGCAGTATTTT. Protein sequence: CASSGGTGDTDTQYF.

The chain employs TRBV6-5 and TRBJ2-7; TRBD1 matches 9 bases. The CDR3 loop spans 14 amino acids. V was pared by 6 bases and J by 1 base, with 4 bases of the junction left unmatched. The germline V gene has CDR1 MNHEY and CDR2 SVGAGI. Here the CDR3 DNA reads TGTGCCAGCAGCACCGGGACAGGGTCCTACGAGCAGTACTTC. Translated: CASSTGTGSYEQYF.

In DNA form, the CDR3 reads TGTGCCAGTACCCGGGAGGGGACAGGTCAGCCCCAGCATTTT. Amino acids: CASTREGTGQPQHF. The chain recombines TRBV19 with TRBJ1-5; TRBD1 matches 8 bases. CDR1 LNHDA and CDR2 SQIVND come from the germline V gene (reference sequence). CDR3 length: 14 residues. The trim removed 7 bases at V and 6 bases at J, leaving 8 bases unmatched.

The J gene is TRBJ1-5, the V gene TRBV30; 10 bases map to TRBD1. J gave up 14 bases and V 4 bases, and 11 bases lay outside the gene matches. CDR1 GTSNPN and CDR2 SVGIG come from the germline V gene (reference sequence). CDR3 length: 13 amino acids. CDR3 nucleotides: TGTGCCTGGACTGGACAGGGGGGTCAGCGGAAGCATTTT. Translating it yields CAWTGQGGQRKHF.

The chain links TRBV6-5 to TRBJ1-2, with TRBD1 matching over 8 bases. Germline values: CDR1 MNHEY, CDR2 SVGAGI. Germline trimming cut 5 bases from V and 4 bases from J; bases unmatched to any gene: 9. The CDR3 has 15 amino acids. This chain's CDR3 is CASSPTTGAAYGYTF. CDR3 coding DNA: TGTGCCAGCAGTCCAACGACAGGGGCGGCCTATGGCTACACCTTC.

The CDR3 DNA reads TGCGCCAGCAGCCAGAGGGACAGCTTCCAGTCAAGCTATGGCTACACCTTC. Its protein is CASSQRDSFQSSYGYTF. The J gene is TRBJ1-2, the V gene TRBV4-1; TRBD1 matches 7 bases. V lost 3 bases and J lost 4; bases outside the gene matches: 14. This CDR3 has 17 amino acids. Germline V lookup: CDR1 MGHRA, CDR2 YSYEKL.

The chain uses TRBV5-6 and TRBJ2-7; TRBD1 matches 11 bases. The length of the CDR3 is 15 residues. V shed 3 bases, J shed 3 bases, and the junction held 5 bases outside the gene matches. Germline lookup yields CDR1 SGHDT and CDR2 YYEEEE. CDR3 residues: CASSSPDRGLYEQYF. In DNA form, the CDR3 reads TGTGCCAGCAGCTCGCCGGACAGGGGGCTCTACGAGCAGTACTTC. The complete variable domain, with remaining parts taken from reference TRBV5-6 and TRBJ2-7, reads DAGVTQSPTHLIKTRGQQVTLRCSPKSGHDTVSWYQQALGQGPQFIFQYYEEEERQRGNFPDRFSGHQFPNYSSELNVNALLLGDSALYLCASSSPDRGLYEQYFGPGTRLTVT.

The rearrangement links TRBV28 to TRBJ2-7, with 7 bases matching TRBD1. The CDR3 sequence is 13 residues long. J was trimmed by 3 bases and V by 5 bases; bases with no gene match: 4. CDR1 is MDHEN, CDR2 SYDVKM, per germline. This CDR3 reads CASSPGQDYEQYF. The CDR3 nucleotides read TGTGCCAGCAGTCCCGGACAGGACTACGAGCAGTACTTC.

The CDR3 sequence is CASRAEGWSGNTIYF. The CDR3 DNA sequence: TGTGCCAGCAGGGCGGAGGGGTGGTCTGGAAACACCATATATTTT. The genes are TRBV28 and TRBJ1-3; D is possibly TRBD1 (5 bases). CDR3 length equals 15 residues. V lost 6 bases and J 1 base, leaving 13 bases between the germline ends. Germline V lookup: CDR1 MDHEN, CDR2 SYDVKM.